Listed below are T cell receptor beta chains from one sample, sequenced in a study of Ad26.COV2.S vaccination and SARS-CoV-2 variants. Profiled with immunoSEQ multiplex PCR; TCRdb holds only in-frame clones, not every one. The data show about 350,000 clones, approximately 90% seen once. Sample: peripheral blood, taken in a trial of Ad26.COV2.S vaccine versus placebo. The source is a person aged 18-65 years who received the Ad26.COV2.S COVID-19 vaccine or a placebo. CDR3s include the opening cysteine and the closing phenylalanine or tryptophan. Each record gives: V gene, J gene, CDR3 protein.

V gene: TRBV4-2
J gene: TRBJ2-2
CDR3 protein: CASSSGGPSSTNTGELFF

V gene: TRBV10-3
J gene: TRBJ1-5
CDR3 protein: CAISFEGGSNQPQHF

V gene: TRBV9
J gene: TRBJ2-2
CDR3 protein: CASSLHRGANTGELFF

V gene: TRBV18
J gene: TRBJ1-1
CDR3 protein: CASSPGGSDTEAFF

V gene: TRBV7-9
J gene: TRBJ1-3
CDR3 protein: CASSLVTGTGAGNTIYF

V gene: TRBV12-3/TRBV12-4
J gene: TRBJ1-2
CDR3 protein: CASSPVGIDGYTF

V gene: TRBV7-6
J gene: TRBJ1-5
CDR3 protein: CASSLYRARSNQPQHF

V gene: TRBV24-1
J gene: TRBJ2-1
CDR3 protein: CATSDSSRPGNEQFF

V gene: TRBV5-1
J gene: TRBJ2-1
CDR3 protein: CASTLSGRDYYNEQFF

V gene: TRBV7-9
J gene: TRBJ2-3
CDR3 protein: CASSLGGTGADTQYF

V gene: TRBV9
J gene: TRBJ2-3
CDR3 protein: CASSVQGSDTQYF

V gene: TRBV2
J gene: TRBJ1-1
CDR3 protein: CASSSVSTREAFF

V gene: TRBV15
J gene: TRBJ2-5
CDR3 protein: CATSIDRVLIPETQYF

V gene: TRBV12-3/TRBV12-4
J gene: TRBJ1-2
CDR3 protein: CASSSGPYGYTF

V gene: TRBV29-1
J gene: TRBJ2-7
CDR3 protein: CSAGGISEQYF

V gene: TRBV10-3
J gene: TRBJ1-1
CDR3 protein: CAISEGRNTEAFF

V gene: TRBV27
J gene: TRBJ2-1
CDR3 protein: CASSYGGDRAFF

V gene: TRBV7-2
J gene: TRBJ1-3
CDR3 protein: CASSQYQFSGNTIYF

V gene: TRBV15
J gene: TRBJ1-4
CDR3 protein: CATSREGGIPEKLFF

V gene: TRBV19
J gene: TRBJ2-2
CDR3 protein: CASSPRTSRRTGELFF

V gene: TRBV5-1
J gene: TRBJ2-7
CDR3 protein: CASSLVGPEEGSEQYF

V gene: TRBV2
J gene: TRBJ2-3
CDR3 protein: CASSVRPGTDTQYF

V gene: TRBV15
J gene: TRBJ1-1
CDR3 protein: CATSRGDHTEAFF

V gene: TRBV24-1
J gene: TRBJ2-1
CDR3 protein: CATRGVEPYNEQFF

V gene: TRBV7-9
J gene: TRBJ2-2
CDR3 protein: CASSPRTGLTGELFF

V gene: TRBV4-3
J gene: TRBJ2-5
CDR3 protein: CASSQETGQETQYF

V gene: TRBV7-9
J gene: TRBJ1-1
CDR3 protein: CASSLSENTEAFF

V gene: TRBV29-1
J gene: TRBJ2-1
CDR3 protein: CSVDPRQGAPLGEQFF